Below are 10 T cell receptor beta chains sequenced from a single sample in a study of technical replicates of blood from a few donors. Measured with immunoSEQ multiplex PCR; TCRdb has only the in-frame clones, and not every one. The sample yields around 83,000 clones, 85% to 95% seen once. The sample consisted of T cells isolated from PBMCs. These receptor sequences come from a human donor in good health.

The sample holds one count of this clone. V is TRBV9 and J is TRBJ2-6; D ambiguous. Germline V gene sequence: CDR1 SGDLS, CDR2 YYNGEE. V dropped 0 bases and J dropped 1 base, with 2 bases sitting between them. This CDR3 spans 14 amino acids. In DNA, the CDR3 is TGTGCCAGCAGCGTAGCTTCTGGGGCCAACGTCCTGACTTTC. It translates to CASSVASGANVLTF. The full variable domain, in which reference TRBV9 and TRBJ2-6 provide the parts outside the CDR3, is DSGVTQTPKHLITATGQRVTLRCSPRSGDLSVYWYQQSLDQGLQFLIQYYNGEERAKGNILERFSAQQFPDLHSELNLSSLELGDSALYFCASSVASGANVLTFGAGSRLTVL.

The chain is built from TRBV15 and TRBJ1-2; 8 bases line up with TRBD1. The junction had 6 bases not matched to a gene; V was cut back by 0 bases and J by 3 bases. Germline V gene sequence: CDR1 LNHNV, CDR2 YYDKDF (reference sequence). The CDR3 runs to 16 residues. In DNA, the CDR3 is TGTGCCACCAGCAGAGAGTCAGGGGGCGCGTACTATGGCTACACCTTC. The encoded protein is CATSRESGGAYYGYTF.

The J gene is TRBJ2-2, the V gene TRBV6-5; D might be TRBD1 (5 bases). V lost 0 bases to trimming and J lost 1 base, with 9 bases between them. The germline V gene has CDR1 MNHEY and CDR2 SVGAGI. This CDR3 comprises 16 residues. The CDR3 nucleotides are TGTGCCAGCAGTTACTCCGCCCAGGGGAACACCGGGGAGCTGTTTTTT. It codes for CASSYSAQGNTGELFF.

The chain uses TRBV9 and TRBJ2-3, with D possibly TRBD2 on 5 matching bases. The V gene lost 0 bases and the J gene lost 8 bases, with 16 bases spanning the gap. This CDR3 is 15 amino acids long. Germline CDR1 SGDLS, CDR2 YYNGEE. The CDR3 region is CASSVGAGSVSTQYF. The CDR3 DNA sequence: TGTGCCAGCAGCGTAGGCGCGGGCTCAGTTAGTACGCAGTATTTT.

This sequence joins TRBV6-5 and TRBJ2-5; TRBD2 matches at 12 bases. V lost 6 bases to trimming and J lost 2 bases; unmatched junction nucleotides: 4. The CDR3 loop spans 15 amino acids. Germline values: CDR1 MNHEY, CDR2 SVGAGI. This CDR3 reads CASRGLAGGQETQYF. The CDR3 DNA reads TGTGCCAGCAGGGGCCTAGCGGGAGGGCAAGAGACCCAGTACTTC.

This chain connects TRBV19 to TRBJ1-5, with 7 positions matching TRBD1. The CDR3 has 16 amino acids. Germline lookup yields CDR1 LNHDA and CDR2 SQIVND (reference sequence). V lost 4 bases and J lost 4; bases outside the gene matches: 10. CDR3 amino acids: CASSTPGQIFNQPQHF. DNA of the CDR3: TGTGCCAGTAGTACACCGGGACAGATTTTTAATCAGCCCCAGCATTTT.

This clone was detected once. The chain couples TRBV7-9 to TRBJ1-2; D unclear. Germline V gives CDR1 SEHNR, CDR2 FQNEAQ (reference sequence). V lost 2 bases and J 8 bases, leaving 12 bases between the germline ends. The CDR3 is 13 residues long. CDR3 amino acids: CASSLWSVRGYTF. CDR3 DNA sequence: TGTGCCAGCAGCTTATGGTCAGTCCGAGGCTACACCTTC.

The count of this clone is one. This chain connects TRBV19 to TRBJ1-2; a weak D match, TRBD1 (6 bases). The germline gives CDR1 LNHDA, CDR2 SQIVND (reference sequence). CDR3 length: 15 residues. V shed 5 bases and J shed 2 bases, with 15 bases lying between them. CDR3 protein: CASSFTGLYNYGYTF. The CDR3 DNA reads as TGTGCCAGTAGTTTTACAGGGCTGTACAACTATGGCTACACCTTC.

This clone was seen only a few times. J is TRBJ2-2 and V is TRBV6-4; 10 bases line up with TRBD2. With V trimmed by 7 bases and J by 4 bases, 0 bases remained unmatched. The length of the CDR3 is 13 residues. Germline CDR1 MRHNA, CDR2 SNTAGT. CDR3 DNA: TGTGCCAGCACTAGCGGGAGCACCGGGGAGCTGTTTTTT. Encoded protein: CASTSGSTGELFF.

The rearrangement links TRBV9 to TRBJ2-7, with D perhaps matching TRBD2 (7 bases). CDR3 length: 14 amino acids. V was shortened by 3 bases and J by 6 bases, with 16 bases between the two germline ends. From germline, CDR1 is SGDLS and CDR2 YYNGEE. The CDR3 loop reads CASSAGGGAAEQYF. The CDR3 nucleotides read TGTGCCAGCAGCGCGGGCGGGGGCGCAGCCGAGCAGTACTTC.